Given below is one TCR beta chain in context. Via MiXCR, TCRdb re-called the RACE reads, giving one row per CDR3 protein. The repertoire holds under 450,000 distinct CDR3 sequences, with approximately 4.4% as singletons. The data were taken from a study of human T cells and chemical hapten exposure. Study summary: DPC at 0.01% went onto the upper back in patch tests, read at 6 days.

CDR3 size: 14 residues. CDR1 and CDR2 (germline): LNHDA, SQIVND (reference sequence). Deletions cut 8 bases from V and 0 bases from J, with 10 bases between. As to time point: patch test 1, 2 weeks after DPC sensitization. Treatment denoted: therapeutic diphenylcyclopropenone sensitization with weekly scalp DPC. The source was whole blood, collected in connection with sensitization to the hapten diphenylcyclopropenone (DPC). The origin of this receptor is a woman aged 50 to 60 with alopecia areata. Some clones in this sample may be carry-over from other donors' samples. J is TRBJ1-4 and V is TRBV19; D uncertain. The CDR3 reads CASSFFPTNEKLFF. CDR3 in DNA: TGTGCCAGTTCCTTCTTCCCAACTAATGAAAAACTGTTTTTT.